This T cell receptor (beta chain) appears in the sequencing data of a study of T-cell reconstitution after alpha-beta-depleted transplantation in children. Study outcomes and limitations: T cells produced anew were the main source of T-cell counts and diversity one year after transplant. Reported findings indicate that, about two months after transplant, alpha-beta T cells came from several hundred expanded clones, which were derived from non-depleted graft cells. Day-60 TCRbeta diversity that was high in some patients was derived from surviving recipient T cells and thymic progenitors.

The V gene's germline CDR1 is KGHSH and CDR2 LQKENI. V was pared by 4 bases and J by 3 bases, with 1 base of the junction left unmatched. CDR3 length: 15 residues. Preparation of the TCRbeta library used unique molecular identifiers. TCRdb redid the calling of the PCR reads with MiXCR, one entry per CDR3 protein. Among hundreds of thousands of distinct CDR3 sequences listed, around 12% were seen once. In this sample, this clonotype turned up many times. Its target is not known. The clonotype originates from a girl aged 2 to 10 with congenital amegakaryocytic thrombocytopenia, due to receive a stem cell transplant. The chain carries TRBV18 and TRBJ2-5, with 14 bases lining up with TRBD2. This specimen consisted of PBMCs, obtained before TCRalphabeta/CD19-depleted stem cell transplant. In DNA form, the CDR3 reads TGTGCCAGCTCACAGGGACTAGCGGGAGAAGAGACCCAGTACTTC. Translating gives CASSQGLAGEETQYF.